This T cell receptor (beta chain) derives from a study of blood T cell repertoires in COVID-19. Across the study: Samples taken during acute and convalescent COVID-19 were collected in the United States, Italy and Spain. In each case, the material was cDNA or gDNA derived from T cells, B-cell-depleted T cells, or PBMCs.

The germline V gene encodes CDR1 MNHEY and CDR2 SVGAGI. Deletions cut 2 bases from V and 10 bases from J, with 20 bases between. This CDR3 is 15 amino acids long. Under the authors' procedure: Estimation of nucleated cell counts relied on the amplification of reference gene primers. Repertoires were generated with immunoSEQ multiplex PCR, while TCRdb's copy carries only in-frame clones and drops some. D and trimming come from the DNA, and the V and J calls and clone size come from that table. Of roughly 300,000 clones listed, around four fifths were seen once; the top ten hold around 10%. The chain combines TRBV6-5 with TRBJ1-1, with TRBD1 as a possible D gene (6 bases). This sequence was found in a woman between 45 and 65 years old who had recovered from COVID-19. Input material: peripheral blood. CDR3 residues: CASSYRGGSALGAFF. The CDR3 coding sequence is TGTGCCAGCAGTTACAGGGGGGGTTCTGCGCTAGGAGCTTTCTTT.